The sequence of this TCR beta chain was determined in a study of a mutant IDH1 vaccine in newly diagnosed glioma. Overall study findings and caveats: Vaccine-induced immune responses were detected in roughly 92% of patients. Pseudoprogression showed no apparent link to changes in top peripheral T cell clonotypes.

Sequenced by immunoSEQ multiplex PCR; TCRdb stores in-frame clones only, minus some. Of around 84,000 clones detected, 75% to 90% appear once; the ten largest clones hold more than 4.5%. The ends were cut back, 1 base at V and 3 bases at J, with 10 bases in the middle. In germline, CDR1 is SGHTA, CDR2 FQGNSA. The length of the CDR3 is 14 residues. Stated time point: week 47, end of study. Topical imiquimod was applied with each vaccine dose, which held 300 ug of mutant IDH1 20-mer peptide. Each tumor in the donors was a new WHO grade 3 or 4 astrocytoma, IDH1-mutant and ATRX-lost. As regards this clone: Its target is unknown. At the DNA level, this CDR3 is encoded by other sequences in the same sample as well.

This TCR derives from a man aged 35-49 years with glioma. The V gene is TRBV7-2, the J gene TRBJ2-7; D call uncertain. Material: PBMCs, obtained from a glioma patient whose treatment included an IDH1 peptide vaccine. The CDR3 here is CASSLGVGGYEQYF. The CDR3, as DNA: TGTGCCAGCAGCTTAGGAGTTGGCGGCTACGAGCAGTACTTC.